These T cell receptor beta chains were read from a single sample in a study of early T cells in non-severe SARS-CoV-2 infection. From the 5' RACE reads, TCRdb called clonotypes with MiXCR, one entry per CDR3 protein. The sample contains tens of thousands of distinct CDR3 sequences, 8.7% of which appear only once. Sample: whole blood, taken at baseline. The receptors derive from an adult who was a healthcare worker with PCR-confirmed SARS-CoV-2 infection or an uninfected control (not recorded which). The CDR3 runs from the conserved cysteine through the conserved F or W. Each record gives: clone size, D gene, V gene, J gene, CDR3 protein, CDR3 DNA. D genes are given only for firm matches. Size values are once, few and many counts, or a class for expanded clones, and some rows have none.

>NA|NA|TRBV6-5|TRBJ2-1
CASSYMDQQFF
TGTGCCAGCAGTTACATGGACCAGCAGTTCTTC
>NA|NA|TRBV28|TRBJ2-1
CASQTGTSSLEQFF
TGTGCCAGTCAAACCGGGACCTCGTCTTTAGAGCAGTTCTTC
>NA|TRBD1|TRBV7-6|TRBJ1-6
CASSLAGGQGNSPLHF
TGTGCCAGCAGCTTAGCCGGAGGACAGGGGAATTCACCCCTCCACTTT
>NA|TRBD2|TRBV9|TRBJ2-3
CASSGDGGSSTDTQYF
TGTGCCAGCAGCGGGGACGGGGGGTCTAGCACAGATACGCAGTATTTT
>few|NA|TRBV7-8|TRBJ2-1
CASSLGRVEQFF
TGTGCCAGCAGCTTAGGAAGGGTTGAGCAGTTCTTC
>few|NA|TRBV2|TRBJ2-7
CASTPRMGEQYF
TGTGCCAGCACCCCCCGGATGGGCGAGCAGTACTTC
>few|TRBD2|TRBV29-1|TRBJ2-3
CATTGAGGGTDTQYF
TGCGCCACAACGGGGGCGGGGGGCGGAACAGATACGCAGTATTTT
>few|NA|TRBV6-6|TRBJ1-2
CASSYGDRNYGYTF
TGTGCCAGCAGTTACGGAGACAGGAACTATGGCTACACCTTC
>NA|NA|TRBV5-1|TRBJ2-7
CASSLSPGTGAYEQYF
TGCGCCAGCAGCCTGTCCCCCGGGACGGGGGCCTACGAGCAGTACTTC
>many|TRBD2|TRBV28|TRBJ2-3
CASSSPATSGTDTQYF
TGTGCCAGCAGTTCCCCCGCGACTAGCGGCACAGATACGCAGTATTTT
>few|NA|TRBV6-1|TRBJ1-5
CASSPRENQPQHF
TGTGCCAGCAGTCCGCGAGAGAATCAGCCCCAGCATTTT
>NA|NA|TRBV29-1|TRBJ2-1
CSVEKQSNEQFF
TGCAGCGTTGAAAAACAGTCCAATGAGCAGTTCTTC
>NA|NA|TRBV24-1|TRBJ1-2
CATSDASYGYTF
TGTGCCACCAGTGATGCTTCCTATGGCTACACCTTC
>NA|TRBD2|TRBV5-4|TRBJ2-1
CASSWLPLAGGYNEQFF
TGTGCCAGCAGCTGGCTTCCGTTAGCGGGGGGATACAATGAGCAGTTCTTC
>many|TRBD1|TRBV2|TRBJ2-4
CASKRETGATKNIQYF
TGTGCCTCAAAAAGGGAGACAGGGGCAACCAAAAACATTCAGTACTTC
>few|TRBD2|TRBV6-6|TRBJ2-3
CASSPQGGSFGSTDTQYF
TGTGCCAGCAGCCCTCAAGGCGGGAGTTTTGGGAGCACAGATACGCAGTATTTT
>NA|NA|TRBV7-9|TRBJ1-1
CASSSIQGNTEAFF
TGTGCCAGCAGCTCTATACAGGGTAACACTGAAGCTTTCTTT
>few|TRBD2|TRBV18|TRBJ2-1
CASSPGSLAVGGNEQFF
TGTGCCAGCTCACCCGGGTCACTAGCGGTGGGTGGTAATGAGCAGTTCTTC
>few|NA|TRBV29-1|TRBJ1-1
CSVKLQGNTEAFF
TGCAGCGTTAAACTACAGGGGAACACTGAAGCTTTCTTT
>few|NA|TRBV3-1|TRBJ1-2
CASSQERGYTF
TGTGCCAGCAGCCAAGAGAGAGGCTACACCTTC
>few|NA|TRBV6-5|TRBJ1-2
CASSLGKWGYGYTF
TGTGCCAGCAGCTTAGGCAAATGGGGCTATGGCTACACCTTC
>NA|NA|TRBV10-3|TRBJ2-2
CAIRPATGLGGAVPSGELFF
TGTGCCATCAGGCCAGCCACGGGTCTAGGGGGGGCCGTCCCGTCCGGGGAGCTGTTTTTT
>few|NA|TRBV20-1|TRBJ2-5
CSAGEVLGQETQYF
TGCAGTGCCGGGGAGGTCCTGGGGCAAGAGACCCAGTACTTC
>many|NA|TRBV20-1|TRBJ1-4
CSALDGKNEKLFF
TGCAGTGCTCTCGACGGGAAGAATGAAAAACTGTTTTTT
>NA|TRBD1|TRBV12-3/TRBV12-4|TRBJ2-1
CASSLARGQVYNEQFF
TGTGCCAGCAGTTTAGCCCGAGGACAGGTTTACAATGAGCAGTTCTTC
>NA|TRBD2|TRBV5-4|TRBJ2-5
CASSRTSGRGETQYF
TGTGCCAGCAGCCGGACTAGCGGGAGGGGAGAGACCCAGTACTTC
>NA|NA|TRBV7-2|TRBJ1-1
CASSLSPRQNTEAFF
TGTGCCAGCAGCTTATCCCCCCGACAGAACACTGAAGCTTTCTTT
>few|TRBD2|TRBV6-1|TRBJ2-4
CASVPVGPGGRIQYF
TGTGCCAGCGTGCCGGTGGGACCCGGGGGGAGGATTCAGTACTTC
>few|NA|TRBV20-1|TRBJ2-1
CSARDRSPGRGYNEQFF
TGCAGTGCTAGAGATCGAAGTCCCGGGAGAGGATACAATGAGCAGTTCTTC
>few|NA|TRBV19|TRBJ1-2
CASILRPGLLYGYTF
TGTGCCAGTATCCTACGACCAGGCCTTCTCTATGGCTACACCTTC
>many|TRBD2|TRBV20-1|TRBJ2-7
CSARGPGGHLGGFSYEQYF
TGCAGTGCTAGAGGACCGGGAGGGCATCTAGGGGGTTTCTCCTACGAGCAGTACTTC
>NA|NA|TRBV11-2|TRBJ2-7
CASSLQGGATEQYF
TGTGCCAGCAGCTTACAGGGAGGAGCAACCGAGCAGTACTTC
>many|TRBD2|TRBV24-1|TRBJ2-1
CATSDPTRLAGDYNEQFF
TGTGCCACCAGTGATCCAACCCGACTAGCTGGGGATTACAATGAGCAGTTCTTC
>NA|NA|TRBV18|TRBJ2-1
CASSPLTLATSSYNEQFF
TGTGCCAGCTCACCGCTCACTCTAGCGACCAGCTCCTACAATGAGCAGTTCTTC
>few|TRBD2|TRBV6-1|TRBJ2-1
CASSARTSGFYNEQFF
TGTGCCAGCAGTGCCCGCACTAGCGGGTTTTACAATGAGCAGTTCTTC
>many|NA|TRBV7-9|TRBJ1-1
CASSSPRTEAFF
TGTGCCAGCAGCTCCCCTCGTACTGAAGCTTTCTTT
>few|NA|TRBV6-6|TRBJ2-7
CASSEGFLDEQYF
TGTGCCAGCAGTGAAGGGTTTTTAGACGAGCAGTACTTC
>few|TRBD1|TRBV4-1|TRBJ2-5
CASSQGQGAEETQYF
TGCGCCAGCAGCCAAGGACAGGGGGCCGAAGAGACCCAGTACTTC
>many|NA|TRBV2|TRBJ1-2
CASSGGGANYGYTF
TGTGCCAGCAGTGGGGGGGGAGCTAACTATGGCTACACCTTC
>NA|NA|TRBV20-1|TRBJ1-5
CSAREGENNQPQHF
TGCAGTGCTAGAGAGGGGGAGAACAATCAGCCCCAGCATTTT
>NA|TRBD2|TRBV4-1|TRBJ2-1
CASSQELAVNEQFF
TGCGCCAGCAGCCAAGAACTAGCGGTCAATGAGCAGTTCTTC
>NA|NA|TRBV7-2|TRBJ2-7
CASSLAQTGSSYEQYF
TGTGCCAGCAGCTTAGCCCAAACAGGGTCCTCCTACGAGCAGTACTTC
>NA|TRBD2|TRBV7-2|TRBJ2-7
CASSFSSGSYEQYF
TGTGCCAGCAGCTTTTCTAGCGGCTCCTACGAGCAGTACTTC
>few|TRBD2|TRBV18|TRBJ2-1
CASSRLAGGNNEQFF
TGTGCCAGCTCCCGACTAGCGGGAGGAAACAATGAGCAGTTCTTC
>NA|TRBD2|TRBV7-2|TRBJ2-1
CASSLGSGGALNEQFF
TGTGCCAGCAGCTTAGGTAGCGGGGGGGCTCTCAATGAGCAGTTCTTC
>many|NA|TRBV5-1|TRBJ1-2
CASSLASGRSYGYTF
TGCGCCAGCAGCTTGGCCTCAGGACGGTCCTATGGCTACACCTTC
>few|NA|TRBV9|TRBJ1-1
CASSVGGTQGLNTEAFF
TGTGCCAGCAGCGTAGGGGGGACCCAGGGACTTAACACTGAAGCTTTCTTT
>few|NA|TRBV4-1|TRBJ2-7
CASSQDWTEYDEQYF
TGCGCCAGCAGCCAAGACTGGACGGAGTACGACGAGCAGTACTTC
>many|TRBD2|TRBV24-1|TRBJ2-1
CATSDGTSGDHYNEQFF
TGTGCCACCAGTGATGGGACTAGCGGGGACCACTACAATGAGCAGTTCTTC
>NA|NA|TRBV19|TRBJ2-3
CASSGLSPTDTQYF
TGTGCCAGTAGCGGACTCTCTCCCACAGATACGCAGTATTTT
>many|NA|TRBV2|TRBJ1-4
CASRAVATNEKLFF
TGTGCCAGCAGGGCAGTTGCAACTAATGAAAAACTGTTTTTT
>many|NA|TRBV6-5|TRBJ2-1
CATLRDNEQFF
TGTGCCACCCTCCGGGACAATGAGCAGTTCTTC
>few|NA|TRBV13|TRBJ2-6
CASSHGANVLTF
TGTGCCAGCAGCCATGGGGCCAACGTCCTGACTTTC
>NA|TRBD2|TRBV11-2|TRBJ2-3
CASSFLAGADTQYF
TGTGCCAGCAGCTTCCTAGCGGGGGCAGATACGCAGTATTTT
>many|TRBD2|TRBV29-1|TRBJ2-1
CSGASGQQGFF
TGCAGCGGGGCTAGCGGCCAGCAAGGGTTCTTC
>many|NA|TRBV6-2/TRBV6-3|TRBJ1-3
CASVWGGENTIYF
TGTGCCAGCGTGTGGGGCGGCGAAAACACCATATATTTT
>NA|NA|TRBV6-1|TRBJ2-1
CASSDIAGEQFF
TGTGCCAGCAGTGATATAGCTGGTGAGCAGTTCTTC
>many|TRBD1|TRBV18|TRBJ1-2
CASSGSGTGAGYTF
TGTGCCAGCTCAGGGTCCGGGACAGGAGCTGGCTACACCTTC
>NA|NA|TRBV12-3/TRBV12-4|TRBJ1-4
CASSFLTDNEKLFF
TGTGCCAGCAGTTTTCTGACAGACAATGAAAAACTGTTTTTT